The sequence of this T cell receptor (beta chain) was determined in a study of T cell responses to AZD1222 COVID-19 vaccine. Study context: Some second doses came at about 4 weeks and others at about 12 weeks; these were pooled.

The method was immunoSEQ multiplex PCR; TCRdb's version includes in-frame clones alone and lacks a portion of them. The data show 110,000 to 150,000 clones, approximately 90% seen once. Study-level points and caveats: Variant regions that are unmutated are reportedly the target of nearly half of spike-specific TCRs. The donor cohort was predominantly white British with a female majority, and clonal diversity may have been underestimated.

On this clone: Its antigen is currently unknown.

This CDR3 is built from 11 residues. Germline CDR1 and CDR2: SNHLY and FYNNEI. V was pared by 3 bases and J by 7 bases, with 6 bases between. The specimen comprised peripheral blood, sampled on day 0 of AZD1222 vaccination. This chain joins TRBV2 and TRBJ1-1; maybe TRBD1 (5 bases). The sequence was collected from an adult in good health. Here the CDR3 reads CASSDGGEAFF. The DNA for the CDR3 is TGTGCCAGCAGTGACGGGGGTGAAGCTTTCTTT.